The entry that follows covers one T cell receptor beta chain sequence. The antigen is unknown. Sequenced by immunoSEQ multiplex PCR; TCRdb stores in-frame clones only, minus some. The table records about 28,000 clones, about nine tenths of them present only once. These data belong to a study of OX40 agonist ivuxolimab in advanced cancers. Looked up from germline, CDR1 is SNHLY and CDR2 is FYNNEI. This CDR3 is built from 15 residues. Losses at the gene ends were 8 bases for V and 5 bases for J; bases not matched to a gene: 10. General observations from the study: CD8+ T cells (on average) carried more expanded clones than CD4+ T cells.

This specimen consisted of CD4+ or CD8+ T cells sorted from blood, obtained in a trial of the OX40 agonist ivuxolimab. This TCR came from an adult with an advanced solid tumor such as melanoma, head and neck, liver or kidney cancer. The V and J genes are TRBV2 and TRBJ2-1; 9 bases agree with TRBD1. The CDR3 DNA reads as TGTGCCAGCCGCCGACAGGGGGGTTCCCACAATGAGCAGTTCTTC. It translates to CASRRQGGSHNEQFF.